Listed below are T cell receptor beta chains from one sample, sequenced in a study of T-cell reconstitution after alpha-beta-depleted transplantation in children. TCRdb processed the PCR reads anew with MiXCR; each CDR3 protein has one entry. The table lists a few hundred thousand distinct CDR3 sequences, roughly 16% of them singletons, with under 30% in the top ten. The material sequenced was PBMCs, mostly from graft donor cells, taken 360 days after TCRalphabeta/CD19-depleted stem cell transplant. The origin of the receptors is a boy younger than two who had a stem cell transplant for Wiskott-Aldrich syndrome, so the T cells may come from the graft donor. CDR3s include the opening cysteine and the closing phenylalanine or tryptophan. The order of the fields is J gene, clone size, V gene, D gene, CDR3 protein, CDR3 DNA. A D gene is named only where the DNA matches it firmly. Rows give clone size only sometimes, using once, few, many, or a class for an expanded clone.

TRBJ2-1,NA,TRBV7-2,TRBD2,CASTTGLGGYNEQFF,TGTGCCAGCACCACTGGACTAGGTGGGTACAATGAGCAGTTCTTC
TRBJ2-6,few,TRBV7-9,TRBD2,CASSFGGGATGANVLTF,TGTGCCAGCAGCTTTGGCGGGGGAGCTACTGGGGCCAACGTCCTGACTTTC
TRBJ2-1,few,TRBV12-3/TRBV12-4,TRBD1,CASRMGQVPTPSYNEQFF,TGTGCCAGCAGAATGGGACAGGTCCCAACACCCTCCTACAATGAGCAGTTCTTC
TRBJ2-3,NA,TRBV10-3,NA,CAIRNSDTQYF,TGTGCCATCAGAAATTCCGATACGCAGTATTTT
TRBJ2-2,few,TRBV27,TRBD1,CASKTGVITGELFF,TGTGCCAGCAAGACAGGGGTGATCACCGGGGAGCTGTTTTTT
TRBJ2-2,few,TRBV12-3/TRBV12-4,NA,CASSLGRHTGELFF,TGTGCCAGCAGTTTAGGGCGGCACACCGGGGAGCTGTTTTTT
TRBJ2-2,NA,TRBV5-1,NA,CASSLVVHRYPSGELFF,TGCGCCAGCAGCTTGGTGGTCCACAGGTACCCTAGCGGGGAGCTGTTTTTT
TRBJ2-1,few,TRBV29-1,NA,CSAQLVNEQFF,TGCAGCGCTCAATTAGTCAATGAGCAGTTCTTC
TRBJ2-7,NA,TRBV7-2,NA,CASSLVSATYEQYF,TGTGCCAGCAGCTTAGTTAGCGCGACCTACGAGCAGTACTTC
TRBJ2-2,NA,TRBV7-2,NA,CASSLGSTLNTGELFF,TGTGCCAGCAGCTTAGGTAGCACACTAAACACCGGGGAGCTGTTTTTT
TRBJ2-7,NA,TRBV20-1,TRBD2,CSARIGTSPYEQYF,TGCAGTGCTAGAATAGGGACTAGCCCCTACGAGCAGTACTTC
TRBJ2-5,few,TRBV7-6,NA,CASSLEGSLPGTQYF,TGTGCCAGCAGCTTAGAAGGGTCTCTCCCGGGGACCCAGTACTTC
TRBJ2-1,few,TRBV29-1,TRBD1,CSATPRTGTNEQFF,TGCAGCGCTACTCCTCGGACAGGGACCAATGAGCAGTTCTTC
TRBJ2-5,NA,TRBV6-5,TRBD1,CASSYSRRSDRGLETQYF,TGTGCCAGCAGTTACTCGAGAAGGTCTGACAGGGGGCTAGAGACCCAGTACTTC
TRBJ2-1,few,TRBV15,NA,CATSRDRFYNEQFF,TGTGCCACCAGCAGAGACAGATTCTACAATGAGCAGTTCTTC
TRBJ2-1,few,TRBV5-1,TRBD2,CASRPGLDYNEQFF,TGCGCCAGCCGTCCGGGACTAGACTACAATGAGCAGTTCTTC
TRBJ2-3,few,TRBV7-2,TRBD2,CASSLATSGTDTQYF,TGTGCCAGCAGCTTAGCGACTAGCGGCACAGATACGCAGTATTTT
TRBJ1-1,few,TRBV12-3/TRBV12-4,NA,CASSTEGVEAFF,TGTGCCAGCAGTACCGAGGGGGTAGAGGCTTTCTTT
TRBJ2-1,NA,TRBV12-3/TRBV12-4,TRBD1,CASSLNFQGANEQFF,TGTGCCAGCAGTTTAAACTTCCAGGGGGCGAATGAGCAGTTCTTC
TRBJ2-3,NA,TRBV2,TRBD2,CACSFSHGGASPTDTQYF,TGTGCCTGCAGTTTCTCGCACGGGGGGGCCAGTCCCACAGATACGCAGTATTTT
TRBJ2-7,many,TRBV20-1,NA,CSARLAGQRSYEQYF,TGCAGTGCTCGTCTTGCGGGACAGCGCTCCTACGAGCAGTACTTC
TRBJ2-6,NA,TRBV7-9,NA,CASSFGSGYGGANVLTF,TGTGCCAGCAGCTTTGGGTCAGGGTACGGTGGGGCCAACGTCCTGACTTTC
TRBJ2-7,few,TRBV20-1,TRBD1,CSASPTGGPWEQYF,TGCAGTGCTAGTCCCACAGGGGGTCCCTGGGAGCAGTACTTC